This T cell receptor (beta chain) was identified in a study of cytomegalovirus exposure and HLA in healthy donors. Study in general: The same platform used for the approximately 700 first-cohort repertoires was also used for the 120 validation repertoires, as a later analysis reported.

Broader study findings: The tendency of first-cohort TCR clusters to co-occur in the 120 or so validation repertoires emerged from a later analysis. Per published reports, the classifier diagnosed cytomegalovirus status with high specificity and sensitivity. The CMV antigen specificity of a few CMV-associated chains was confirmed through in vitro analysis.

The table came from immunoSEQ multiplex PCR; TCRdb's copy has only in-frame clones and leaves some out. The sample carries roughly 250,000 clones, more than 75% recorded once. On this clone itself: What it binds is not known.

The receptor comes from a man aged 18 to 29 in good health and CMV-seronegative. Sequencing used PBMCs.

The CDR3 nucleotides read TGTGCCAGCAGTCCAATTCCTAGCGGGAGGGCCTACTACGAGCAGTACTTC. This codes for CASSPIPSGRAYYEQYF. V and J are TRBV28 and TRBJ2-7, with 12 bases matching TRBD2. This CDR3 comprises 17 residues. Per germline, CDR1 MDHEN and CDR2 SYDVKM. Trimming cost V 5 bases and J 3 bases; bases outside gene matches: 11.